The clone carrying this T cell receptor (beta chain) was counted between two and nine times. Amplification of TCR beta CDR3 regions was performed using RNA transcripts as template. RT-PCR in the first round (using the HTBI primer set) targeted the TCR CDR3. Via MiXCR, TCRdb re-called the multiplex PCR reads, giving one row per CDR3 protein. The repertoire holds around 420,000 distinct CDR3 sequences, with about 15% as singletons. This entry is derived from a study of T cells in Graves' hyperthyroidism and ophthalmopathy. The CDR3 runs to 14 residues. Trimming took 6 bases from V and 7 from J, leaving 15 bases between them. Per germline, CDR1 MNHNS and CDR2 SASEGT.

The sample was blood. The sequence derives from a woman aged 18-35 years with Graves' hyperthyroidism. The chain joins TRBV6-1 to TRBJ2-2, with D possibly being TRBD2 (7 bases). Here the CDR3 DNA reads TGTGCCAGCAGCGACGCGGGGGCGAACGGGGAGCTGTTTTTT. As protein: CASSDAGANGELFF.